The sequence of this T cell receptor beta chain was determined in a study of shared T cell receptors in the human thymus. Here immunoSEQ multiplex PCR was the method, and the copy in TCRdb shows in-frame clones only, minus some. This sample carries about 660,000 clones, around 87% of them seen once, and the ten largest clones take roughly 0.0089%. V lost 6 bases, J lost 7 bases, and 19 bases lay in between. Per germline, CDR1 MNHEY and CDR2 SVGAGI. The CDR3 has 15 amino acids. This sample also belongs to another study, concerning human thymus T cells. From that paper: Those donating were healthy Finnish infants in corrective surgery for congenital heart defects.

Sequencing was done on a sample of thymocytes. This chain uses TRBV6-5 with TRBJ2-1, with D uncertain. The receptor was derived from a boy under two years old with a congenital heart defect. The CDR3 DNA sequence: TGTGCCAGCAGGGTACCCGGGTCCTTGGAAAATGAGCAGTTCTTC. It yields the protein CASRVPGSLENEQFF.